This T cell receptor beta chain is drawn from a study of cytomegalovirus exposure and HLA in healthy donors. Whole-study context: From HLA-typed donors, an early data release held tens of millions of unique TCRs.

The PCR ran on 60 Vbeta and 13 Jbeta primers. Sequenced by immunoSEQ multiplex PCR; TCRdb stores in-frame clones only, minus some. The sample has around 150,000 clones; 70% to 80% are singletons. J was trimmed by 5 bases and V by 6 bases; bases with no gene match: 12. CDR1 SNHLY and CDR2 FYNNEI come from the germline V gene. This CDR3 is 16 amino acids long. This receptor was obtained from a man aged 25 to 40 in good health and CMV-seropositive. Sequenced sample: PBMCs. The gene calls are TRBV2 and TRBJ2-5; TRBD1 matches at 10 bases. CDR3 region: CASSGTGVQMMETQYF. DNA for the CDR3: TGTGCCAGCAGCGGGACAGGGGTTCAAATGATGGAGACCCAGTACTTC.